The rows below give T cell receptor beta chains drawn from one sample of a study of shared T cell receptors in the human thymus. Generated by immunoSEQ multiplex PCR, the TCRdb table keeps only in-frame clones and is missing some. Counted here are 500,000 to 750,000 clones, around nine tenths occurring once; the ten biggest clones make up approximately 0.01%. These data were also filed under a second study, of human thymus T cells.

Sequenced material: thymocytes. The source of these receptors is a boy in the first two years of life with a congenital heart defect. Each CDR3 is given with its conserved first and last residue. Fields, in order: V gene, clone size, CDR3 length, J gene, D gene, CDR3 DNA, CDR3 protein. A D gene is named only where the DNA matches it firmly. Rows give clone size only sometimes, using once, few, many, or a class for an expanded clone.

V gene: TRBV15; clone size: .; CDR3 length: 18; J gene: TRBJ1-4; D gene: .; CDR3 DNA: TGTGCCACCAGCAGAGATTGGAGCCTCACACCGAATAATGAAAAACTGTTTTTT; CDR3 protein: CATSRDWSLTPNNEKLFF
V gene: TRBV19; clone size: few; CDR3 length: 15; J gene: TRBJ1-2; D gene: TRBD1; CDR3 DNA: TGTGCCAGTAGTGTTCGAGGTACAGGGGACTATGGCTACACCTTC; CDR3 protein: CASSVRGTGDYGYTF
V gene: TRBV6-1; clone size: .; CDR3 length: 14; J gene: TRBJ2-7; D gene: TRBD1; CDR3 DNA: TGTGCCAGCAGTCAGGACAGGGAGGCCTACGAGCAGTACTTC; CDR3 protein: CASSQDREAYEQYF
V gene: TRBV12-5; clone size: .; CDR3 length: 16; J gene: TRBJ1-1; D gene: TRBD1; CDR3 DNA: TGTGCTAGTGGTCCGAGGACGGACAGGCCTAACACTGAAGCTTTCTTT; CDR3 protein: CASGPRTDRPNTEAFF
V gene: TRBV7-2; clone size: .; CDR3 length: 16; J gene: TRBJ2-7; D gene: TRBD2; CDR3 DNA: TGTGCCAGCAGCTTAGGCCCTAGCGGGCCGGCCTACGAGCAGTACTTC; CDR3 protein: CASSLGPSGPAYEQYF
V gene: TRBV10-3; clone size: .; CDR3 length: 15; J gene: TRBJ2-5; D gene: TRBD2; CDR3 DNA: TGTGCCATCGGAGGGCCTAGCGGATATTCAGAGACCCAGTACTTC; CDR3 protein: CAIGGPSGYSETQYF
V gene: TRBV25-1; clone size: .; CDR3 length: 13; J gene: TRBJ1-2; D gene: .; CDR3 DNA: TGTGCCAGCAGTGGGTGGCAGGTCTATGGCTACACCTTC; CDR3 protein: CASSGWQVYGYTF
V gene: TRBV5-6; clone size: .; CDR3 length: 14; J gene: TRBJ2-3; D gene: .; CDR3 DNA: TGTGCCAGCAGCTTAGGGGGATCAGGAGATACGCAGTATTTT; CDR3 protein: CASSLGGSGDTQYF
V gene: TRBV5-6; clone size: .; CDR3 length: 12; J gene: TRBJ1-1; D gene: TRBD1; CDR3 DNA: TGTGCCAGCAGCGGGGACAGGGGACGAGCTTTCTTT; CDR3 protein: CASSGDRGRAFF
V gene: TRBV10-3; clone size: .; CDR3 length: 14; J gene: TRBJ1-1; D gene: .; CDR3 DNA: TGTGCCATCGGCGGGGCTCGGGCGGACACTGAAGCTTTCTTT; CDR3 protein: CAIGGARADTEAFF
V gene: TRBV27; clone size: .; CDR3 length: 15; J gene: TRBJ2-7; D gene: .; CDR3 DNA: TGTGCCAGCAGCCCCCCCGGAGGGTGGTGGAACGAGCAGTACTTC; CDR3 protein: CASSPPGGWWNEQYF
V gene: TRBV19; clone size: .; CDR3 length: 18; J gene: TRBJ2-3; D gene: TRBD2; CDR3 DNA: TGTGCCAGTAGTATTAGAGGGTCGACTAGCGGCTGCACAGATACGCAGTATTTT; CDR3 protein: CASSIRGSTSGCTDTQYF
V gene: TRBV7-8; clone size: once; CDR3 length: 16; J gene: TRBJ2-5; D gene: TRBD2; CDR3 DNA: TGTGCCAGCAGCTTAGAGACAGGCGGGAGGGGGGAGACCCAGTACTTC; CDR3 protein: CASSLETGGRGETQYF
V gene: TRBV10-2; clone size: .; CDR3 length: 15; J gene: TRBJ2-1; D gene: TRBD2; CDR3 DNA: TGCGCCACCTTATTAGGTAGCGGGAGTGGGAATGAGCAGTTCTTC; CDR3 protein: CATLLGSGSGNEQFF
V gene: TRBV28; clone size: once; CDR3 length: 14; J gene: TRBJ2-3; D gene: .; CDR3 DNA: TGTGCCAGCAGTAGTGGGGGGGCCACAGATACGCAGTATTTT; CDR3 protein: CASSSGGATDTQYF
V gene: TRBV28; clone size: .; CDR3 length: 14; J gene: TRBJ1-4; D gene: .; CDR3 DNA: TGTGCCAGCAGTTTATTGAGGGTGGATGAAAAACTGTTTTTT; CDR3 protein: CASSLLRVDEKLFF
V gene: TRBV7-8; clone size: .; CDR3 length: 13; J gene: TRBJ2-7; D gene: .; CDR3 DNA: TGTGCCAGCAGGAGGCTCAGGGGTTACGAGCAGTACTTC; CDR3 protein: CASRRLRGYEQYF
V gene: TRBV28; clone size: .; CDR3 length: 16; J gene: TRBJ2-3; D gene: TRBD2; CDR3 DNA: TGTGCCAGCAGTCCCGGACTAGCGGGAGTTACAGATACGCAGTATTTT; CDR3 protein: CASSPGLAGVTDTQYF
V gene: TRBV29-1; clone size: once; CDR3 length: 10; J gene: TRBJ2-1; D gene: .; CDR3 DNA: TGCAGCGTTGAGGGCGATGAGCAGTTCTTC; CDR3 protein: CSVEGDEQFF
V gene: TRBV12-5; clone size: .; CDR3 length: 16; J gene: TRBJ2-3; D gene: TRBD2; CDR3 DNA: TGTGCTAGTGGTTTGGGGGGGAGCGGGAGTGCCGATACGCAGTATTTT; CDR3 protein: CASGLGGSGSADTQYF
V gene: TRBV27; clone size: .; CDR3 length: 13; J gene: TRBJ2-5; D gene: .; CDR3 DNA: TGTGCCAGCAAGCGACAGGTGAATCAGACCCAGTACTTC; CDR3 protein: CASKRQVNQTQYF
V gene: TRBV6-1; clone size: .; CDR3 length: 11; J gene: TRBJ2-3; D gene: .; CDR3 DNA: TGTGCCAGCGGGGGCAGACGGGCGCAGTATTTT; CDR3 protein: CASGGRRAQYF
V gene: TRBV27; clone size: .; CDR3 length: 18; J gene: TRBJ2-7; D gene: .; CDR3 DNA: TGTGCCAGCGCCCATTCCGACAGGGACGAGGGGGGTCCGTACGAGCAGTACTTC; CDR3 protein: CASAHSDRDEGGPYEQYF
V gene: TRBV15; clone size: .; CDR3 length: 19; J gene: TRBJ2-3; D gene: TRBD2; CDR3 DNA: TGTGCCACCAGCAGATCCCCAGCGGGATTCCCTGGTAGCACAGATACGCAGTATTTT; CDR3 protein: CATSRSPAGFPGSTDTQYF
V gene: TRBV9; clone size: .; CDR3 length: 14; J gene: TRBJ2-1; D gene: .; CDR3 DNA: TGTGCCAGCAGCGTAGAGGTTGGGCACAATGAGCAGTTCTTC; CDR3 protein: CASSVEVGHNEQFF
V gene: TRBV7-2; clone size: .; CDR3 length: 17; J gene: TRBJ2-7; D gene: TRBD2; CDR3 DNA: TGTGCCAGCAGCTCCGGGACTAGCGGGAGGGCCATTGGGGAGCAGTACTTC; CDR3 protein: CASSSGTSGRAIGEQYF
V gene: TRBV5-4; clone size: few; CDR3 length: 18; J gene: TRBJ1-3; D gene: TRBD1; CDR3 DNA: TGTGCCAGCAGCTTGAGTGACAGGGGCCCTGTCTCTGGAAACACCATATATTTT; CDR3 protein: CASSLSDRGPVSGNTIYF
V gene: TRBV5-1; clone size: .; CDR3 length: 14; J gene: TRBJ1-2; D gene: .; CDR3 DNA: TGCGCCAGCACCGCAAATGTAGTGCGTTATGGCTACACCTTC; CDR3 protein: CASTANVVRYGYTF
V gene: TRBV4-1; clone size: .; CDR3 length: 16; J gene: TRBJ2-1; D gene: .; CDR3 DNA: TGCGCCAGCAGCCAAGAACCCCTAGCGACCTACAATGAGCAGTTCTTC; CDR3 protein: CASSQEPLATYNEQFF
V gene: TRBV6-6; clone size: .; CDR3 length: 13; J gene: TRBJ2-1; D gene: TRBD2; CDR3 DNA: TGTGCCAGCAGATACTCTAGCGGAGATGAGCAGTTCTTC; CDR3 protein: CASRYSSGDEQFF
V gene: TRBV6-5; clone size: .; CDR3 length: 14; J gene: TRBJ1-6; D gene: .; CDR3 DNA: TGTGCCAGCAGTTACTCCCAGGGTGATTCACCCCTCCACTTT; CDR3 protein: CASSYSQGDSPLHF
V gene: TRBV29-1; clone size: .; CDR3 length: 15; J gene: TRBJ2-7; D gene: .; CDR3 DNA: TGCAGCGTTGAGCTTTCGGAGGAACCATCCTACGAGCAGTACTTC; CDR3 protein: CSVELSEEPSYEQYF
V gene: TRBV6-1; clone size: .; CDR3 length: 13; J gene: TRBJ2-7; D gene: TRBD1; CDR3 DNA: TGTGCCAGTTTCGGACAGGGGGCCAACGAGCAGTACTTC; CDR3 protein: CASFGQGANEQYF
V gene: TRBV6-5; clone size: .; CDR3 length: 16; J gene: TRBJ1-3; D gene: .; CDR3 DNA: TGTGCCAGCAGTTACTCGACTGAGAGCTTTGGAAACACCATATATTTT; CDR3 protein: CASSYSTESFGNTIYF
V gene: TRBV4-3; clone size: .; CDR3 length: 14; J gene: TRBJ2-7; D gene: .; CDR3 DNA: TGCGCCAGCAGCCAAGATCTCGGGATCTACGAGCAGTACTTC; CDR3 protein: CASSQDLGIYEQYF
V gene: TRBV11-3; clone size: .; CDR3 length: 13; J gene: TRBJ2-1; D gene: .; CDR3 DNA: TGTGCCAGCAGTTCCCGACAGAACAATGAGCAGTTCTTC; CDR3 protein: CASSSRQNNEQFF
V gene: TRBV5-6; clone size: .; CDR3 length: 14; J gene: TRBJ1-2; D gene: .; CDR3 DNA: TGTGCCAGCAGCCCCCGGGATCCTAACTATGGCTACACCTTC; CDR3 protein: CASSPRDPNYGYTF
V gene: TRBV10-3; clone size: .; CDR3 length: 13; J gene: TRBJ1-1; D gene: .; CDR3 DNA: TGTGCCATCATAAGGACATTGAACACTGAAGCTTTCTTT; CDR3 protein: CAIIRTLNTEAFF
V gene: TRBV2; clone size: once; CDR3 length: 12; J gene: TRBJ1-2; D gene: .; CDR3 DNA: TGTGCCGACTCAGGGGCTGGCTATGGCTACACCTTC; CDR3 protein: CADSGAGYGYTF
V gene: TRBV5-1; clone size: .; CDR3 length: 18; J gene: TRBJ1-4; D gene: TRBD1; CDR3 DNA: TGCGCCAGCAGCTTGGCCAGGGACAGGGGCCCCCTTAATGAAAAACTGTTTTTT; CDR3 protein: CASSLARDRGPLNEKLFF
V gene: TRBV5-4; clone size: .; CDR3 length: 16; J gene: TRBJ2-7; D gene: TRBD2; CDR3 DNA: TGTGCCAGCAGCACGTTCGGACTAGCGGGAGTTTACGAGCAGTACTTC; CDR3 protein: CASSTFGLAGVYEQYF
V gene: TRBV5-4; clone size: .; CDR3 length: 14; J gene: TRBJ1-2; D gene: .; CDR3 DNA: TGTGCCAGCAGCTGGAGGGAGTTTGGCTATGGCTACACCTTC; CDR3 protein: CASSWREFGYGYTF
V gene: TRBV2; clone size: .; CDR3 length: 16; J gene: TRBJ2-1; D gene: .; CDR3 DNA: TGTGCCAGCCGTTCCCCGGGGTCTATGACCTACAATGAGCAGTTCTTC; CDR3 protein: CASRSPGSMTYNEQFF
V gene: TRBV4-1; clone size: few; CDR3 length: 19; J gene: TRBJ2-2; D gene: TRBD2; CDR3 DNA: TGCGCCAGCAGCCAAGTAAGAACGGGAGGGTGGCGGGGCACCGGGGAGCTGTTTTTT; CDR3 protein: CASSQVRTGGWRGTGELFF
V gene: TRBV5-1; clone size: few; CDR3 length: 13; J gene: TRBJ2-7; D gene: TRBD1; CDR3 DNA: TGCGCCAGCGGGACAGGGGGTGGGTACGAGCAGTACTTC; CDR3 protein: CASGTGGGYEQYF
V gene: TRBV5-1; clone size: once; CDR3 length: 15; J gene: TRBJ1-1; D gene: TRBD1; CDR3 DNA: TGCGCCAGCAGCTTGCCGGGACAGAGAAACACTGAAGCTTTCTTT; CDR3 protein: CASSLPGQRNTEAFF
V gene: TRBV5-1; clone size: once; CDR3 length: 16; J gene: TRBJ2-5; D gene: .; CDR3 DNA: TGCGCCAGCAGATTCCTCGACAAAGCGGTCTCAGAGACCCAGTACTTC; CDR3 protein: CASRFLDKAVSETQYF
V gene: TRBV28; clone size: .; CDR3 length: 20; J gene: TRBJ1-5; D gene: .; CDR3 DNA: TGTGCCAGCACTTCAGCCCACGGCACAGGTCGACCCTATAGCAATCAGCCCCAGCATTTT; CDR3 protein: CASTSAHGTGRPYSNQPQHF
V gene: TRBV27; clone size: .; CDR3 length: 16; J gene: TRBJ2-2; D gene: .; CDR3 DNA: TGTGCCAGCTCTCCATCCCACAGGGAAGGTCCCGGGGAGCTGTTTTTT; CDR3 protein: CASSPSHREGPGELFF
V gene: TRBV2; clone size: .; CDR3 length: 15; J gene: TRBJ1-2; D gene: TRBD1; CDR3 DNA: TGTGCCAGCAGTCCCGGGACAGGGAAGAGATATGGCTACACCTTC; CDR3 protein: CASSPGTGKRYGYTF